These 12 T cell receptor beta chains came from one sample sequenced in a study of chemoradiotherapy in HPV16-positive cancers. Sequencing used immunoSEQ multiplex PCR; TCRdb keeps in-frame clones, though not all of them. Among 5,700 or so clones listed, 70% to 85% were seen once. The starting material was tumor tissue, obtained from a patient who underwent chemoradiotherapy. The receptors here all came from a human donor with HPV-associated anogenital cancer.

This sequence joins TRBV7-9 and TRBJ1-4; D is undetermined. CDR3 length: 15 residues. The V gene's germline CDR1 is SEHNR and CDR2 FQNEAQ (reference sequence). Trimming took 7 bases from V and 0 from J, leaving 12 bases between them. The DNA of the CDR3 is TGTGCCAGCACCCTCGGGAGTGCAACTAATGAAAAACTGTTTTTT. Encoded protein: CASTLGSATNEKLFF.

This chain links TRBV19 with TRBJ2-2; D unresolved. The CDR3 extends over 16 amino acids. In germline, CDR1 is LNHDA, CDR2 SQIVND (reference sequence). Trimming cost V 5 bases and J 0 bases, with 13 bases left between them. The CDR3 protein is CASSPQAGTNTGELFF. CDR3 coding DNA: TGTGCCAGTAGTCCCCAGGCAGGCACGAACACCGGGGAGCTGTTTTTT.

The chain couples TRBV5-1 to TRBJ2-3; 11 bases fit TRBD2. Germline assignment: CDR1 SGHRS and CDR2 YFSETQ. V dropped 4 bases and J dropped 1; count of bases not matched to a gene: 5. The CDR3 sequence is 16 residues long. CDR3 residues: CASSTGTSGRTDTQYF. The CDR3 bases are TGCGCCAGCAGCACCGGGACTAGCGGACGCACAGATACGCAGTATTTT.

This sequence joins TRBV5-6 and TRBJ2-7, with D possibly TRBD2 on 6 matching bases. The CDR3 totals 13 residues. The V and J ends lost 4 bases and 2 bases respectively, with 10 bases between them. CDR1 and CDR2 from the germline V gene are SGHDT and YYEEEE. CDR3 DNA sequence: TGTGCCAGCAGCGGGGGACTCGCCTACGAGCAGTACTTC. It codes for CASSGGLAYEQYF.

V is TRBV30 and J is TRBJ1-2, with D hard to call. The V gene lost 0 bases and the J gene lost 4 bases, with 9 bases spanning the gap. Looked up from germline, CDR1 is GTSNPN and CDR2 is SVGIG (reference sequence). The CDR3 length is 13 residues. The CDR3 DNA reads as TGTGCCTGGAGTGTACGACTCCTCTATGGCTACACCTTC. Translated: CAWSVRLLYGYTF.

V is TRBV14 and J is TRBJ2-2, with 10 bases lining up with TRBD1. The trim removed 7 bases at V and 5 bases at J, leaving 4 bases unmatched. Germline V CDR1 and CDR2: SGHDN, FVKESK. CDR3 length equals 14 residues. CDR3 sequence (DNA): TGTGCCAGCAAAAAGGGACAGGGGACCGGGGAGCTGTTTTTT. Its translation: CASKKGQGTGELFF. The complete variable domain, with remaining parts taken from reference TRBV14 and TRBJ2-2, reads EAGVTQFPSHSVIEKGQTVTLRCDPISGHDNLYWYRRVMGKEIKFLLHFVKESKQDESGMPNNRFLAERTGGTYSTLKVQPAELEDSGVYFCASKKGQGTGELFFGEGSRLTVL.

This clone was recorded only once. The V and J genes are TRBV15 and TRBJ2-7, with TRBD1 identical over 8 bases. V gave up 3 bases and J gave up 3 bases; unmatched junction bases: 13. Germline V gene lookup returns CDR1 LNHNV and CDR2 YYDKDF (reference sequence). CDR3 length equals 17 residues. The CDR3 here is CATSRRGYQDRGYEQYF. The CDR3 coding sequence is TGTGCCACCAGCAGGCGAGGCTACCAAGACAGGGGCTACGAGCAGTACTTC. Drawing the rest from reference TRBV15 and TRBJ2-7, the complete variable domain is DAMVIQNPRYQVTQFGKPVTLSCSQTLNHNVMYWYQQKSSQAPKLLFHYYDKDFNNEADTPDNFQSRRPNTSFCFLDIRSPGLGDTAMYLCATSRRGYQDRGYEQYFGPGTRLTVT.

The chain has TRBV6-1 and TRBJ1-5; tentative D call: TRBD1 (5 bases). The germline V and J ends were trimmed by 6 bases and 0 bases, with 12 bases remaining between them. Germline V CDR1 and CDR2: MNHNS, SASEGT. This CDR3 region has 15 residues. In DNA form, the CDR3 reads TGTGCCAGCAGCGTACAGGCCCATAGCAATCAGCCCCAGCATTTT. Translating gives CASSVQAHSNQPQHF.

The gene calls are TRBV4-2 and TRBJ2-2; 9 bases are shared with TRBD2. V trimming: 3 bases; J trimming: 6 bases; junction bases outside the gene matches: 8. The germline gives CDR1 LGHNA, CDR2 YNFKEQ. The CDR3 contains 16 residues. CDR3 residues: CASSQAGGQFAGELFF. The CDR3 nucleotides are TGTGCCAGCAGCCAGGCGGGGGGGCAGTTCGCCGGGGAGCTGTTTTTT.

This chain joins TRBV6-6 and TRBJ2-3; no firm D call. The V end lost 8 bases, the J end lost 4 bases, and 7 bases lay between the germline ends. CDR1 is MNHNY and CDR2 is SVGAGI in the germline V gene (reference sequence). This CDR3 has 11 residues. The CDR3 bases are TGTGCCAGCCGAGTGGCAGATACGCAGTATTTT. It yields the protein CASRVADTQYF.

V and J are TRBV27 and TRBJ2-3; D is possibly TRBD2 (6 bases). V lost 7 bases and J lost 6, with 20 bases in between. Looked up from germline, CDR1 is MNHEY and CDR2 is SMNVEV (reference sequence). CDR3 length: 15 amino acids. This CDR3 is CASKLGGTSADTQYF. DNA for the CDR3: TGTGCCAGCAAACTCGGGGGTACCTCCGCGGATACGCAGTATTTT.

The chain employs TRBV19 and TRBJ2-3; 10 bases agree with TRBD1. V was clipped by 9 bases and J by 4 bases; unmatched bases: 10. The CDR3 contains 15 residues. Per the germline V gene, CDR1 is LNHDA and CDR2 is SQIVND (reference sequence). The CDR3 is CASASGTGEADTQYF. The CDR3 nucleotides are TGTGCCAGCGCCTCCGGGACAGGGGAGGCAGATACGCAGTATTTT.